This T cell receptor (beta chain) was found in a study of Graves' ophthalmopathy and Graves' hyperthyroidism. To note about this clonotype: Its antigen is still unknown.

RNA served as the template for amplifying TCR beta CDR3 regions. Second-round multiplex PCR came after a first-round RT-PCR that employed HTBI primers. TCRdb analysed the multiplex PCR reads with MiXCR anew, one entry per CDR3 protein. The data hold 150,000 to 200,000 distinct CDR3 sequences, with roughly 37% observed a single time. No donor had other autoimmune disease, uncontrolled infection, pregnancy or lactation. The authors diagnosed from clinical symptoms, serum thyroxine, TRAb, thyroid ultrasound and orbital computed tomography. Study-level results: Also, most clonotypes expanded in the thyroid above 0.001 frequency appeared in blood. With around 65% sensitivity and over 72% specificity, the model predicted ophthalmopathy progression.

Trimming took 2 bases from V and 7 from J; bases not matched to a gene: 5. Germline-derived CDR1 and CDR2 are MNHEY and SVGAGI. The CDR3 is made up of 13 amino acids. This receptor was identified in a woman between 40 and 55 years old with Graves' ophthalmopathy. The rearrangement uses TRBV6-5 and TRBJ2-7, with 7 bases identical to TRBD1. Source material: peripheral blood. CDR3: CASSYPGGREQYF. DNA for the CDR3: TGTGCCAGCAGTTACCCAGGGGGACGGGAGCAGTACTTC.